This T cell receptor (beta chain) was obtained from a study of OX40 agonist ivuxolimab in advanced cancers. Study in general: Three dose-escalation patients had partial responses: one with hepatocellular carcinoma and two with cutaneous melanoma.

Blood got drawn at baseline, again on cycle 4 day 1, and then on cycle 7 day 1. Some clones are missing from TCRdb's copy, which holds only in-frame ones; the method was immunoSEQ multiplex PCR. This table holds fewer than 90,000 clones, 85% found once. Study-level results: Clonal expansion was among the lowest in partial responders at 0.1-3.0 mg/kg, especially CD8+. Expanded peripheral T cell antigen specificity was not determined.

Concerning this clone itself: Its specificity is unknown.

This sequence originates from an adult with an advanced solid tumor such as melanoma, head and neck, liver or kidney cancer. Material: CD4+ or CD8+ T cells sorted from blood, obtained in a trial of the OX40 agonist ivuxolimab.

CDR3 protein: CASSEYFGTNNEQFF. The CDR3 nucleotides read TGTGCCAGCAGTGAATATTTTGGGACGAACAATGAGCAGTTCTTC. The chain joins TRBV25-1 to TRBJ2-1; D possibly uses TRBD1 or TRBD2 (5 bases each). V dropped 0 bases and J dropped 5 bases, with 11 bases sitting between them. The V gene's germline CDR1 is MGHDK and CDR2 SYGVNS. The CDR3 is 15 amino acids.